These T cell receptor beta chains were read from a single sample in a study of Graves' ophthalmopathy and Graves' hyperthyroidism. TCRdb processed the multiplex PCR reads anew with MiXCR; each CDR3 protein has one entry. The sample includes 350,000 or so distinct CDR3 sequences, roughly 15% of them seen just once. The sample was peripheral blood. Receptors were obtained from an adult man with Graves' ophthalmopathy. CDR3s include the opening cysteine and the closing phenylalanine or tryptophan. Each record gives: CDR3 DNA, CDR3 protein, clone size, D gene, J gene, V gene. D genes are given only for firm matches. Rows give clone size only sometimes, using once, few, many, or a class for an expanded clone.

TGTGCCAGCAGTTTACAGGGAAGTGCTGGCTACACCTTC CASSLQGSAGYTF NA NA TRBJ1-2 TRBV12-3/TRBV12-4
TGTGCCAGCAGTTTGGGTCCGGCGGGGAACACTGAAGCTTTCTTT CASSLGPAGNTEAFF NA NA TRBJ1-1 TRBV12-3/TRBV12-4
TGTGCCAGCAGGAACTACAGGACCCGGGACTATGGCTACACCTTC CASRNYRTRDYGYTF NA NA TRBJ1-2 TRBV12-3/TRBV12-4
TGTGCCAGCTCACCACGTGGAGGGGGGCCGAACACTGAAGCTTTCTTT CASSPRGGGPNTEAFF many NA TRBJ1-1 TRBV18
TGTGCCAGCAGCACGACAGGGGCTAGGAACACTGAAGCTTTCTTT CASSTTGARNTEAFF once TRBD1 TRBJ1-1 TRBV7-9
TGTGCCAGCAAAAGAAGCTCTGGGGCCATCGTCCTGACTTTC CASKRSSGAIVLTF many NA TRBJ2-6 TRBV12-3/TRBV12-4
TGTGCCAGCGGCTCGCGGGGGGCCAACGTCCTGACTTTC CASGSRGANVLTF many NA TRBJ2-6 TRBV6-1
TGTGCCACCAGCAGAGACCGGGTAGATGGCTACACCTTC CATSRDRVDGYTF many NA TRBJ1-2 TRBV15
TGTGCCAGCAGCAATCAGGTTCAGACTGAAGCTTTCTTT CASSNQVQTEAFF NA NA TRBJ1-1 TRBV7-2
TGTGCCAGCAGTCGACGGCACGGGGAGAAGCAGTACTTC CASSRRHGEKQYF many NA TRBJ2-7 TRBV6-1
TGTGCCAGCAGTTTAGTTGTTCTCCGGCTAGCGGTAAACGGGGAGCTGTTTTTT CASSLVVLRLAVNGELFF NA TRBD2 TRBJ2-2 TRBV12-3/TRBV12-4
TGTGCCAGCAAAATTCGTGGACAGGTTAATTCACCCCTCCACTTT CASKIRGQVNSPLHF NA TRBD1 TRBJ1-6 TRBV6-1
TGTGCCAGTAGTATCGGACAGGGGAATCAGCCCCAGCATTTT CASSIGQGNQPQHF many TRBD1 TRBJ1-5 TRBV19
TGTGCCAGCAGGGGGTCTCCTACTAGTTCCGCCGGGGAGCTGTTTTTT CASRGSPTSSAGELFF many NA TRBJ2-2 TRBV11-1
TGTGCCAGCAGAAGGGGTTGGAAATCCAATCAGCCCCAGCATTTT CASRRGWKSNQPQHF many NA TRBJ1-5 TRBV6-2/TRBV6-3
TGTGCCTGGAGAGCGGACAGGGGCTACTACGAGCAGTACTTC CAWRADRGYYEQYF many TRBD1 TRBJ2-7 TRBV30
TGTGCCAGCAGTTACGATTTGCCGTTTGGGGCGGGAGAGTTCTACGAGCAGTACTTC CASSYDLPFGAGEFYEQYF many TRBD2 TRBJ2-7 TRBV6-2/TRBV6-3
TGCAGTGCTAGGGATCAACTAGCGGTGGAGACCCAGTACTTC CSARDQLAVETQYF many TRBD2 TRBJ2-5 TRBV20-1